The 13 T cell receptor beta chains in this list originate from one sample, sequenced in a study of T cell repertoires in cytomegalovirus infection. TCRdb itself ran the reads through MiXCR, one entry per CDR3 protein. The table records roughly 600,000 distinct CDR3 sequences, approximately 25% of them present only once. The sample taken for sequencing was CD8+ T cells from PBMCs. All receptors come from a human donor in good health (CMV status not recorded). Some clones in this sample may be carry-over from other donors' samples.

The V and J genes are TRBV7-9 and TRBJ2-6; no clear D gene. Per the germline V gene, CDR1 is SEHNR and CDR2 is FQNEAQ (reference sequence). V shed 4 bases and J shed 1 base, with 11 bases lying between them. The CDR3 loop spans 16 amino acids. The CDR3 bases are TGTGCCAGCAGCTCAAACCCTAAGTCTGGGGCCAACGTCCTGACTTTC. It codes for CASSSNPKSGANVLTF.

A remark on this clonotype: A read error is possible here, since a much larger clone lies one base away. The chain recombines TRBV7-6 with TRBJ2-5; 7 bases match TRBD1. The V gene's germline CDR1 is SGHVS and CDR2 FNYEAQ. The CDR3 covers 15 residues. The ends lost 5 bases at V and 4 bases at J; junction bases unmatched: 10. CDR3 DNA sequence: TGTGCCAGCAGCCTGGGACAGTCCCAAAGAGAGACCCAGTACTTC. It is translated as CASSLGQSQRETQYF.

V and J are TRBV20-1 and TRBJ2-7; 7 positions agree with TRBD1. J gave up 2 bases and V 3 bases, and 4 bases lay outside the gene matches. Germline V lookup: CDR1 DFQATT, CDR2 SNEGSKA (reference sequence). The CDR3 length is 13 residues. The CDR3 DNA follows: TGCAGTGCTAGGACAGGGACCACCTACGAGCAGTACTTC. Translated, it gives CSARTGTTYEQYF.

This clonotype was observed a handful of times. CDR3: CASSPSTGSYGYTF. Written as DNA, the CDR3 is TGTGCCAGCAGCCCATCGACAGGGAGCTATGGCTACACCTTC. The J gene is TRBJ1-2, the V gene TRBV7-9; 7 nucleotides match TRBD1. CDR3 length: 14 amino acids. The trim removed 5 bases at V and 4 bases at J, leaving 7 bases unmatched. The germline gives CDR1 SEHNR, CDR2 FQNEAQ (reference sequence).

The CDR3, as DNA: TGTGCCAGCAGCCTACAGCGGAACACTGAAGCTTTCTTT. It translates to CASSLQRNTEAFF. V is TRBV6-2 or TRBV6-3 and J is TRBJ1-1; D is undetermined. Germline V gene sequence: CDR1 MNHEY, CDR2 SVGEGT. The CDR3 runs to 13 residues. Trimming removed 6 bases at V and 1 base at J, with 9 bases between.

The chain uses TRBV20-1 and TRBJ2-1; 8 positions agree with TRBD2. V gave up 6 bases and J gave up 10 bases; unmatched junction bases: 14. The CDR3 has 14 residues. Germline V gene lookup returns CDR1 DFQATT and CDR2 SNEGSKA (reference sequence). CDR3 sequence (DNA): TGCAGTGCGGCCCCCTTGCGGGGGGCCCAGGAGCAGTTCTTC. Translating gives CSAAPLRGAQEQFF.

In its sample, this clonotype was seen a few times. The J gene is TRBJ2-5, the V gene TRBV5-4, with a weak D call TRBD1 (6 bases). The germline gives CDR1 SGHNT, CDR2 YYREEE (reference sequence). V gave up 0 bases and J gave up 4 bases, with 10 bases separating them. This CDR3 comprises 14 residues. CDR3 protein: CASSLDRTAETQYF. The CDR3 DNA is TGTGCCAGCAGCTTGGATCGGACAGCAGAGACCCAGTACTTC.

V usage is TRBV28 and J usage is TRBJ2-3, with TRBD2 matching over 7 bases. This CDR3 spans 15 amino acids. Germline V gene data show CDR1 as MDHEN and CDR2 as SYDVKM. With V trimmed by 7 bases and J by 7 bases, 14 bases remained unmatched. DNA for the CDR3: TGTGCCAGCAACGAGAACGGGGGGTTCGAGAATACGCAGTATTTT. Its protein product is CASNENGGFENTQYF.

This clonotype has at least ten counts. The V call is TRBV6-2 or TRBV6-3, the J call TRBJ2-2; 7 bases are shared with TRBD1. The V segment lost 2 bases and the J segment 4 bases; nucleotides outside the gene matches: 4. This CDR3 has 15 amino acids. Germline V CDR1 and CDR2: MNHEY, SVGEGT. The CDR3 nucleotides are TGTGCCAGCAGTTACAGGGGGCCGGTCACCGGGGAGCTGTTTTTT. Translated, it gives CASSYRGPVTGELFF.

This clonotype was picked up many times. V usage is TRBV28 and J usage is TRBJ2-1, with TRBD2 as a possible D gene (6 bases). The CDR3 covers 17 residues. CDR1 and CDR2 from the germline V gene are MDHEN and SYDVKM. The V end lost 5 bases, the J end lost 0 bases, and 17 bases lay between the germline ends. CDR3 residues: CASSPYDGGDSYNEQFF. The CDR3, as DNA: TGTGCCAGCAGTCCCTATGACGGGGGTGACTCCTACAATGAGCAGTTCTTC.

This clonotype was seen more than once but under ten times. The chain recombines TRBV5-6 with TRBJ1-3, with D possibly TRBD1 on 5 matching bases. The CDR3 totals 15 residues. The V gene's germline CDR1 is SGHDT and CDR2 YYEEEE. Trimming pared 4 bases from V and 0 bases from J, leaving 11 bases between. CDR3 sequence reads: CASSRSGYSGNTIYF. The CDR3 nucleotides are TGTGCCAGCAGCCGATCAGGGTACTCTGGAAACACCATATATTTT.

The chain couples TRBV28 to TRBJ2-3; TRBD2 is a possible D gene (6 bases). The germline V gene has CDR1 MDHEN and CDR2 SYDVKM. The V and J ends lost 7 bases and 5 bases respectively, with 19 bases between them. This CDR3 comprises 15 residues. The CDR3 loop is CASMRTSMVLDTQYF. The DNA for the CDR3 is TGTGCCAGCATGCGCACTAGCATGGTTCTAGATACGCAGTATTTT.

At least ten counts were recorded for this clonotype. This chain links TRBV6-1 with TRBJ2-7; D is undetermined. Germline values: CDR1 MNHNS, CDR2 SASEGT. The V gene lost 2 bases and the J gene lost 5 bases, with 16 bases spanning the gap. The CDR3 has 15 amino acids. The CDR3 sequence is CASSENFSSRNEQYV. In DNA, the CDR3 is TGTGCCAGCAGTGAAAATTTTTCTAGTCGAAACGAGCAGTACGTC.